There are a few counts of the clone carrying this T cell receptor (beta chain). Via MiXCR, TCRdb re-called the 5' RACE reads, giving one row per CDR3 protein. The profile shows approximately 240,000 distinct CDR3 sequences, roughly a tenth of them singletons. The data belong to a study of CD8 T cells in ankylosing spondylitis. The CDR3 is 15 amino acids. Losses at the gene ends were 0 bases for V and 7 bases for J; bases not matched to a gene: 6. Germline CDR1 is LGHNA and CDR2 is YNFKEQ. The material sequenced was blood, either unsorted or a sorted T cell fraction (not recorded which). The receptor comes from a male donor with ankylosing spondylitis or in good health (not recorded which). The gene calls are TRBV4-2 and TRBJ1-5; 7 nucleotides align to TRBD1. CDR3 in amino acids: CASSQDLGQWQPQHF. The CDR3 DNA sequence: TGTGCCAGCAGCCAAGATCTGGGACAGTGGCAGCCCCAGCATTTT.